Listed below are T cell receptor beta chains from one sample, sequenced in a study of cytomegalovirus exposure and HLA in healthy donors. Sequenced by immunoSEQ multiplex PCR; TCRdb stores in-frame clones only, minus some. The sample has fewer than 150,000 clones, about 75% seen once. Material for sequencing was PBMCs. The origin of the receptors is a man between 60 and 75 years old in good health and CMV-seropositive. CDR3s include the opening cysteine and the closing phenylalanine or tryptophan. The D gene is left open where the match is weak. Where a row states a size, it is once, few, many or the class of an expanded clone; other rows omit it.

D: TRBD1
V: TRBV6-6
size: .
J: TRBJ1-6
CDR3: CASSSTGISPLHF
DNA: TGTGCCAGCAGCTCGACAGGGATTTCACCCCTCCACTTT

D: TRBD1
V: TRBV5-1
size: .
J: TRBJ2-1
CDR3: CASRLTGSSYNEQFF
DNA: TGCGCCAGCAGGCTGACAGGGAGCTCCTACAATGAGCAGTTCTTC

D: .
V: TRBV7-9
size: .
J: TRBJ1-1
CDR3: CSSSRDTEAFF
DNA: TGTTCCAGCAGCCGTGACACTGAAGCTTTCTTT

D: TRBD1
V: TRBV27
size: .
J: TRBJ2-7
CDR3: CASSFGTDYEQYF
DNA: TGTGCCAGCAGTTTTGGGACAGACTACGAGCAGTACTTC

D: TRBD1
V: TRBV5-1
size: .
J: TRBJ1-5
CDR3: CASSPGTGGAGQPQHF
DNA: TGCGCCAGCAGTCCAGGAACAGGGGGCGCGGGTCAGCCCCAGCATTTT

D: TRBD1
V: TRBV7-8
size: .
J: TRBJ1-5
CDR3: CASAGTGNQPQHF
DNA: TGTGCCAGTGCGGGGACAGGCAATCAGCCCCAGCATTTT

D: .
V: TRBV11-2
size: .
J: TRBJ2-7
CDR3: CASSFQGIVGEQYF
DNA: TGTGCCAGCAGCTTCCAGGGTATAGTCGGCGAGCAGTACTTC

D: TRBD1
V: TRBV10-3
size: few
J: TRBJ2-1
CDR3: CAISGPGTGAGEQFF
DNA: TGTGCCATCAGTGGTCCCGGGACAGGGGCAGGTGAGCAGTTCTTC

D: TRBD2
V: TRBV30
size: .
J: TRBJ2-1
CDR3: CAWTGWRTSGISYNEQFF
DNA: TGTGCCTGGACGGGATGGCGGACTAGCGGGATTTCCTACAATGAGCAGTTCTTC

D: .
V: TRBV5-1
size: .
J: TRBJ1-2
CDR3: CASSLGGEMANYGYTF
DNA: TGCGCCAGCAGCTTGGGGGGGGAAATGGCTAACTATGGCTACACCTTC

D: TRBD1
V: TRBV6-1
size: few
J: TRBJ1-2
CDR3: CASSEAGQGSPYGYTF
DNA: TGTGCCAGCAGTGAGGCGGGACAGGGTTCCCCCTATGGCTACACCTTC

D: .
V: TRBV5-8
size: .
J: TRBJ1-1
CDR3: CASSLVGPGGTEAFF
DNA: TGTGCCAGCAGCTTGGTGGGCCCAGGAGGCACTGAAGCTTTCTTT

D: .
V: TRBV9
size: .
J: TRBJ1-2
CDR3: CASSVGGVLNGGYTF
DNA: TGTGCCAGCAGCGTAGGAGGTGTGTTAAATGGCGGCTACACCTTC

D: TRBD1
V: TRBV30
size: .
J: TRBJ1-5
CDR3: CAWSSTGRGNQPQHF
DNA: TGTGCCTGGAGTTCGACAGGGAGAGGGAATCAGCCCCAGCATTTT

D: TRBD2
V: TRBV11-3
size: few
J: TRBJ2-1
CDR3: CASSLGGAGGWNEQFF
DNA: TGTGCCAGCAGCTTAGGGGGGGCGGGAGGGTGGAATGAGCAGTTCTTC

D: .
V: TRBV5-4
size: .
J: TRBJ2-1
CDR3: CASRTTDSYNEQFF
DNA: TGTGCCAGCAGGACGACTGACTCCTACAATGAGCAGTTCTTC

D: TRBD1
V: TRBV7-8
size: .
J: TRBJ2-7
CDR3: CASSLALARGKNEQYF
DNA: TGTGCCAGCAGCTTAGCGCTTGCCAGGGGGAAGAACGAGCAGTACTTC

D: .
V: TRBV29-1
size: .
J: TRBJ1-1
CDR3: CSVESPRANTEAFF
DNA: TGCAGCGTTGAATCCCCCAGGGCGAACACTGAAGCTTTCTTT

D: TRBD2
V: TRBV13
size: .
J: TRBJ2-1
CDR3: CASSSPGTSGSYNEQFF
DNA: TGTGCCAGCAGCTCACCCGGGACTAGCGGATCCTACAATGAGCAGTTCTTC

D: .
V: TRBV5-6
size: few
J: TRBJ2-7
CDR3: CASRRGGSSGEQYF
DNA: TGTGCCAGCAGGAGGGGGGGTAGCTCGGGCGAGCAGTACTTC